This T cell receptor beta chain was sequenced during a study of cytomegalovirus exposure and HLA in healthy donors (dated by TCRdb to 2016 to 2017). General notes on the study: According to an earlier analysis of 587 of the donors, roughly 180 million T cells yielded 100 million or so unique TCR beta sequences and 276 Gb of sequence data. In a later analysis, previously published TCR beta repertoires from roughly 710 donors were re-analyzed and high-resolution HLA genotyping was added so that TCR occurrence patterns could be studied. Every discovery cohort repertoire had been produced on one sequencing platform. The T cell repertoires of around 730 subjects were profiled by immunosequencing and related to cytomegalovirus serostatus. An earlier analysis of around 580 of the donors used high-throughput TCR beta sequencing to judge whether each TCR beta V gene segment behaved as functional or pseudogenic. Of the approximately 370 genotyped donors, roughly 76% were placed in the genetic ancestry cluster associated with self-reported Caucasian donors. The aim of the study was to test whether cataloging public T cell receptors could identify signatures of past pathogen exposure. Class I and class II HLA loci were covered by the typing at four-digit resolution. Donor age, sex, ethnicity and CMV serostatus were compiled alongside the repertoire data. In a later genetic analysis, genome-wide SNP genotypes for 398 of the 666 donors were used, and that subset was treated as a discovery cohort. Rather than using new phenotypic data, the later analysis identified candidate immune exposures from TCR beta sequences and from how often those sequences occurred across donors. Across approximately 420 genotyped donors of the cohort, an average of about 200,000 unique TCR beta nucleotide sequences per donor were sequenced, and 15% to 20% of those sequences were non-productive. Roughly five DR-DQ haplotypes were handled as single units for association and clustering because linkage in the cohort was strong. Along with the approximately 600-subject first cohort, a separate validation cohort of some 130 different subjects was used. To predict cytomegalovirus infection status, the study brought together high-throughput TCR immunosequencing, statistical association of individual TCRs with disease status, and machine learning. Typing coverage varied by locus: roughly 629-640 donors for A, B, C, DRB1 and DQB1; approximately 520 for DQA1; around 610 for DPA1; under 490 for DPB1. An early release that covered more than 550 HLA-typed donors contained 300 to 350 gigabases of sequencing data and about 93 million unique TCR sequences. The investigation overall reported the following: A further reported finding was that TCR beta sequences accurately predicted the HLA-A and HLA-B alleles for most subjects in the first cohort. V-gene and J-gene trimming of TCR beta chains was associated with a missense DCLRE1C variant in a later genetic analysis, and the association was replicated in an independent cohort. A total of 150 to 200 TCR beta chains were listed by the study as associated with cytomegalovirus. According to a later analysis, parvovirus B19, influenza, CMV and Epstein-Barr virus appeared linked to several top co-occurrence clusters. Presence/absence analyses assumed roughly uniform sequencing depth across donors, an assumption that may not hold. In an earlier analysis of approximately 600 of the donors, most TCR beta V segments were observed in productive rearrangements about 87% or about 30% of the time, broadly matching IMGT annotations. A later analysis associated 15,000 to 20,000 TCR beta sequences with specific HLA alleles at a false discovery rate of 0.05. The only immune exposure information available for the cohort was CMV serostatus. Because some donors lacked HLA typing at each locus, the association tests relied only on the typed subset. Across donors, most TCR sequences were observed very rarely, whereas some public TCRs were present in many individuals. In this cohort, only TCR beta chains were sequenced, and detectable features were limited by the absence of alpha or paired-chain data. When HLA alleles, especially DR and DQ, strongly co-occurred, attributing TCR associations to individual alleles was difficult. Linkage disequilibrium might explain the correlated functional status among segregating V segments, but an unknown experimental factor could not be ruled out. In vitro tests confirmed that three of the cytomegalovirus-associated TCR beta chains recognize cytomegalovirus antigens. According to the authors, the approach could potentially be generalized to other disease states and immunological phenotypes. A later genetic analysis reported fewer N-insertions in productive TCRs among donors in an Asian-associated ancestry cluster than the approximately 670-donor mean. A group of highly shared sequence variants was considered likely to be a technical artifact of the sequencing pipeline. The earlier analysis of around 600 of the donors excluded approximately 15 rarely observed V segments, including chromosome 9 orphons, because counts were too low. In a later analysis, the rate of TCR association differed among HLA loci, with DRB1 alleles having the most associated TCRs and HLA-C alleles having the fewest. Most CMV-associated TCR beta chains appeared to be HLA-restricted in a later analysis, and the HLA associations seemed to be driven largely by CMV exposure. A later analysis found that HLA-associated TCR beta chains were more clonally expanded and had lower generation probabilities than equally common non-associated chains. In both the original and validation cohorts, the classifier was reported to diagnose cytomegalovirus status with high specificity and sensitivity.

About this clone: Its antigen remains unidentified. There are no base qualities to consult, and no much larger clone falls within one base.

Libraries were constructed by the immunoSEQ multiplex PCR assay. A mixture of 60 forward primers for TCR Vbeta segments and 13 reverse primers for TCR Jbeta segments was used in the multiplex PCR. Amplification of the CDR3 region of rearranged TCR beta genes was performed with a multiplex PCR assay on genomic DNA. Amplified TCR beta libraries were sequenced as 87-base-pair reads on the Illumina HiSeq System. Under the source paper's analysis protocol: Across the roughly 600 repertoires, a later analysis counted 60 million to 90 million unique TCR beta chains, roughly 11 million of which were shared by at least two donors. A nearest-neighbor algorithm error-corrected the raw reads and collapsed the reads into unique sequences, merging closely related sequences to remove PCR and sequencing errors. Alignment of CDR3 sequences to IMGT reference sequences was used to assign V, D and J gene segments. Each retained sequence needed at least a six-nucleotide match to both a V gene segment and a J gene segment. A rearrangement counted as productive if the CDR3 had no stop codons and remained in frame with V and J, and every other rearrangement counted as non-productive. Following IMGT convention, CDR3 was defined as the stretch from the second conserved V-encoded cysteine to the conserved J-encoded phenylalanine. The earlier analysis of some 580 of the donors excluded any sequence lacking an unambiguous match to a single V gene segment. In an earlier analysis of around 590 of the donors, a V segment was called functional when productive rearrangements were above 56.7%, and segregating when the standard deviation between donors exceeded 5%. To diagnose cytomegalovirus status from the catalog of TCR beta chain sequences, a statistical classification framework was built. A later analysis assigned V and J genes by comparing TCR nucleotide sequences with IMGT/GENE-DB human TR gene sequences. Using the TCRdist pipeline, a later analysis assigned CDR3 sequences along with most-parsimonious VDJ recombination scenarios. In a later analysis, every TCR beta chain was defined by the combination of its CDR3 amino acid sequence and its V-gene family, and reads without a unique V-gene family were dropped. In a later analysis, around 600 highly shared, low-generation-probability nucleotide sequences were removed to address suspected cross-contamination and a sequencing artifact. A later analysis calculated a clonal expansion index for each public chain from normalized within-repertoire ranks of inferred template counts. In a later analysis, generation probabilities were computed with a VDJ recombination model fitted to out-of-frame rearrangements, and the resulting probabilities were checked against IGoR. Hypergeometric tests were used in a later analysis to score TCR-TCR, TCR-HLA and TCR-CMV co-occurrence, with a repertoire-size bias correction applied to the TCR pairs. In a later analysis, false discovery rates were estimated by permuting HLA or CMV assignments 20 times. In a later analysis, co-occurring TCRs were grouped using DBSCAN, with TCRdist sequence similarity added in when clustering inside HLA-allele-positive subsets. Co-occurrence clustering excluded repertoires with fewer than 30,000 or more than 120,000 public chains, plus five with anomalous nucleotide sharing. TCRdb holds this immuneACCESS table with in-frame rearrangements only. Some clones are missing; in checked studies, unresolved V genes explain under half, and the rest has no known cause. Clonal size and the V and J genes are those of that table, whereas D and trimming came from the DNA. Present in this sample are over 120,000 clones, about 70% of which were seen just once. Clones ranked in the top ten supply 2% to 2.5% of the sample.

The cohort comprised approximately 700 healthy bone marrow donors. All cohort members were sampled while nominally healthy, although unrecorded immune exposures were likely present. The donor was CMV seropositive and belonged to the group of over 250 seropositive cohort members. Each donor provided a peripheral blood sample, and peripheral blood mononuclear cells were used for TCR beta sequencing. The Qiagen DNeasy Blood Extraction Kit was used to extract genomic DNA from the blood cell samples. Input material: PBMCs. This clonotype was sampled from a woman aged 60-70 years in good health and CMV-seropositive.

The CDR3: CASSLDAGQIYGYTF. The DNA sequence is TGCGCCAGCAGCTTGGACGCGGGACAGATCTATGGCTACACCTTC. This sequence uses TRBV5-1 and TRBJ1-2; 7 nucleotides in the junction match TRBD1. Compared with germline, V lacks 0 bases and J lacks 4 bases; bases without a gene match: 6. CDR1 and CDR2 are read off the germline V gene as SGHRS and YFSETQ. The CDR3, from cysteine to phenylalanine, totals 15 residues. The read is trimmed to its CDR3 DNA, 45 bases read in frame from base 1.